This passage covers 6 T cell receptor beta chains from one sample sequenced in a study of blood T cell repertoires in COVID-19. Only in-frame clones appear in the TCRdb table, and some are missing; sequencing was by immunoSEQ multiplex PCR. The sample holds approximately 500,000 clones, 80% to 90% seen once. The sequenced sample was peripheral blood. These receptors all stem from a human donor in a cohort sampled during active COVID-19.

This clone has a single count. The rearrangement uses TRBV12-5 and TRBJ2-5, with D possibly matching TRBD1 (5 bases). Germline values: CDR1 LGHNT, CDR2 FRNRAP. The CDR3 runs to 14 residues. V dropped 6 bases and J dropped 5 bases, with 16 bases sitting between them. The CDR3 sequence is CASGSGPQGETQYF. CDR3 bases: TGTGCTAGTGGGTCAGGGCCCCAAGGGGAGACCCAGTACTTC.

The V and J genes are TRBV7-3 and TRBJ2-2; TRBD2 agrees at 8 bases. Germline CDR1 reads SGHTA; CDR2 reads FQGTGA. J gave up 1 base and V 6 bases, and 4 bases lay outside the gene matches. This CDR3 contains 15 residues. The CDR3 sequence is CASSYLAGNTGELFF. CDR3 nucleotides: TGTGCCAGCAGTTATCTAGCGGGGAACACCGGGGAGCTGTTTTTT.

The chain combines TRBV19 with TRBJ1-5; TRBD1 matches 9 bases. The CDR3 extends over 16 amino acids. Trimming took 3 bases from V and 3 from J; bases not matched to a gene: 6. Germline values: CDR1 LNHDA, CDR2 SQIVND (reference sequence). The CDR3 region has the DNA TGTGCCAGTAGTATCGCCGACAGGGGGATCAATCAGCCCCAGCATTTT. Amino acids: CASSIADRGINQPQHF.

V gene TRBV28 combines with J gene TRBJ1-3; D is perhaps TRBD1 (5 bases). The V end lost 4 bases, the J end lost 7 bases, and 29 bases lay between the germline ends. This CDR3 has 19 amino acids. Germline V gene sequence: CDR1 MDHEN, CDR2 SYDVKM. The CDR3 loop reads CASSSLSLTDTPDRNTIYF. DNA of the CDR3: TGTGCCAGCAGTTCCCTCTCGTTGACGGACACCCCGGATAGGAACACCATATATTTT.

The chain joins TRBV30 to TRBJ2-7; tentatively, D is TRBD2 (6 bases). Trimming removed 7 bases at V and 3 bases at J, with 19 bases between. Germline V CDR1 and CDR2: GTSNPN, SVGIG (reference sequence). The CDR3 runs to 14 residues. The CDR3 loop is CASTLDGGIYEQYF. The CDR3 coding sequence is TGTGCCTCCACTCTCGACGGGGGAATCTACGAGCAGTACTTC.

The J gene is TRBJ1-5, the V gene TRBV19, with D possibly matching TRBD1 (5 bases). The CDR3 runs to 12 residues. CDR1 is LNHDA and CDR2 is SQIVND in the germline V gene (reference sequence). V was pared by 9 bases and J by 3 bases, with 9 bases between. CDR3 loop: CASMGLNQPQHF. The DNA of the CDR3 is TGTGCCAGCATGGGGCTCAATCAGCCCCAGCATTTT. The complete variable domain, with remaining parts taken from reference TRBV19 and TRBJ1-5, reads DGGITQSPKYLFRKEGQNVTLSCEQNLNHDAMYWYRQDPGQGLRLIYYSQIVNDFQKGDIAEGYSVSREKKESFPLTVTSAQKNPTAFYLCASMGLNQPQHFGDGTRLSIL.